The 21 T cell receptor beta chains below were found in one sample sequenced in a study of shared clonotypes between healthy human individuals (TCRdb year 2020). Receptor libraries were prepared by the immunoSEQ multiplex PCR assay. The table comes from immuneACCESS by way of TCRdb, which keeps in-frame sequences with V and J called. Part of the clones is missing from these tables; in studies checked, under half for an unresolved V gene and the rest for unknown reasons. Present in this sample are 980,000 or so clones, approximately 76% of which were seen just once. Roughly 1.5% of the sample lies in the top ten. The sample was memory CD4+ T cells sorted from blood. Explained via the paper, the cell subset or site label denotes: CD45RA-negative fraction. The receptors stem from a man in his late teens or twenties in good health.

The chain uses TRBV6-5 and TRBJ1-4, with D perhaps matching TRBD1 (5 bases). V lost 5 bases, J lost 11 bases, and 15 bases lay in between. This CDR3 is built from 13 residues. Germline V gives CDR1 MNHEY, CDR2 SVGAGI. Written as DNA, the CDR3 is TGTGCCAGCAGTAACCCCGGGACGACGAAACTGTTTTTT. Residues: CASSNPGTTKLFF.

In the case of this clone: Its ends do not fully match the called genes, so a read error is possible. The CDR3 is CASSERATGNENLFF. The CDR3 coding sequence is TGTGCCAGCAGTGAAAGGGCGACAGGGAATGAAAACCTGTTTTTT. V and J are TRBV2 and TRBJ1-4; TRBD1 matches 7 bases. CDR3 size: 15 residues. CDR1 is SNHLY, CDR2 FYNNEI, per germline.

The chain combines TRBV27 with TRBJ2-5, with D unclear. The CDR3 is 14 amino acids. The V gene lost 4 bases and the J gene lost 5 bases, with 14 bases spanning the gap. The germline V gene has CDR1 MNHEY and CDR2 SMNVEV (reference sequence). CDR3 protein: CASSSPGVGETQYF. CDR3 DNA: TGTGCCAGCAGTTCCCCCGGTGTTGGGGAGACCCAGTACTTC.

A remark on this clone: In the same sample, other DNA sequences code for this CDR3. This rearrangement joins TRBV6-5 to TRBJ2-3; D perhaps matches TRBD1 (6 bases). V lost 9 bases, J lost 0 bases, and 7 bases lay in between. Germline lookup yields CDR1 MNHEY and CDR2 SVGAGI. CDR3 length: 12 residues. The CDR3 sequence is CASRGSTDTQYF. DNA of the CDR3: TGTGCCAGTAGGGGGAGCACAGATACGCAGTATTTT.

The J gene is TRBJ1-1, the V gene TRBV27; tentatively, D is TRBD1 (5 bases). The V gene lost 4 bases and the J gene lost 5 bases, with 8 bases spanning the gap. Germline-derived CDR1 and CDR2 are MNHEY and SMNVEV (reference sequence). The CDR3 is 12 residues long. The CDR3 DNA sequence: TGTGCCAGCAGTTGGGGGGGAACTGAAGCTTTCTTT. Amino acids: CASSWGGTEAFF.

This clone was counted once. The V and J genes are TRBV28 and TRBJ2-7, with 9 bases aligning to TRBD1. Germline V lookup: CDR1 MDHEN, CDR2 SYDVKM. The J segment lost 7 bases and the V segment lost 6 bases, leaving 7 bases of the junction unmatched. CDR3 length: 13 residues. CDR3 residues: CASRPQGAGEQYF. The CDR3, as DNA: TGTGCCAGCAGGCCACAGGGGGCGGGGGAGCAGTACTTC.

This clone was counted a few times. This chain links TRBV30 with TRBJ1-5; weak D call: TRBD1 (5 bases). The CDR3 extends over 12 amino acids. Germline values: CDR1 GTSNPN, CDR2 SVGIG (reference sequence). V was shortened by 5 bases and J by 6 bases, with 11 bases between the two germline ends. Written as DNA, the CDR3 is TGTGCCTGGGGACCCGACAGTCAGCCCCAGCATTTT. It encodes CAWGPDSQPQHF. Combining the CDR3 with reference TRBV30 and TRBJ1-5 gives the whole variable domain SQTIHQWPATLVQPVGSPLSLECTVEGTSNPNLYWYRQAAGRGLQLLFYSVGIGQISSEVPQNLSASRPQDRQFILSSKKLLLSDSGFYLCAWGPDSQPQHFGDGTRLSIL.

The table lists this clone with a few counts. This CDR3 is CASSPERGYTDTQYF. The CDR3 bases are TGTGCCAGCTCACCGGAGCGGGGGTACACAGATACGCAGTATTTT. The chain links TRBV18 to TRBJ2-3; 8 nucleotides align to TRBD2. CDR3 size: 15 residues. V was pared by 3 bases and J by 2 bases, with 4 bases of the junction left unmatched. CDR1 and CDR2 from the germline V gene are KGHSH and LQKENI.

This chain links TRBV15 with TRBJ1-2, with D perhaps matching TRBD1 (5 bases). The V end lost 8 bases, the J end lost 4 bases, and 14 bases lay between the germline ends. CDR1 is LNHNV, CDR2 YYDKDF, per germline (reference sequence). CDR3 length equals 13 residues. The CDR3 region has the DNA TGTGCCACCCACCAGGGAAGAAGCTATGGCTACACCTTC. It translates to CATHQGRSYGYTF.

V usage is TRBV30 and J usage is TRBJ2-7; TRBD1 matches 7 bases. The trim removed 2 bases at V and 3 bases at J, leaving 19 bases unmatched. The CDR3 runs to 18 residues. The V gene's germline CDR1 is GTSNPN and CDR2 SVGIG (reference sequence). In DNA, the CDR3 is TGTGCCTGGAGTAGACGACAGGGAACCGGGACCCGAGGCTACGAGCAGTACTTC. This codes for CAWSRRQGTGTRGYEQYF. The full variable domain, completed using reference TRBV30 and TRBJ2-7, is SQTIHQWPATLVQPVGSPLSLECTVEGTSNPNLYWYRQAAGRGLQLLFYSVGIGQISSEVPQNLSASRPQDRQFILSSKKLLLSDSGFYLCAWSRRQGTGTRGYEQYFGPGTRLTVT.

The chain has TRBV6-5 and TRBJ2-3; D possibly corresponds to TRBD1 (5 bases). Trimming cost V 6 bases and J 0 bases, with 13 bases left between them. Germline V gene data show CDR1 as MNHEY and CDR2 as SVGAGI. The CDR3 extends over 15 amino acids. DNA of the CDR3: TGTGCCAGCAGCTTCCGACAGTCTAGCACAGATACGCAGTATTTT. Amino acid sequence: CASSFRQSSTDTQYF.

This clone was found a few times. Distinct nucleotide sequences in the sample also encode this CDR3. The CDR3 spells CASSLQVSSGNTIYF. The CDR3 DNA follows: TGTGCCAGCAGCTTACAGGTCTCCTCTGGAAACACCATATATTTT. This sequence joins TRBV7-9 and TRBJ1-3; D is unclear. Trimming removed 2 bases at V and 0 bases at J, with 8 bases between. The CDR3 is 15 residues long. The germline CDR1 and CDR2 sequences are SEHNR and FQNEAQ (reference sequence).

This clone was detected once. This rearrangement joins TRBV7-2 to TRBJ1-2, with D possibly being TRBD1 (5 bases). Looked up from germline, CDR1 is SGHTA and CDR2 is FQGNSA. V lost 2 bases, J lost 0 bases, and 10 bases lay in between. This CDR3 contains 15 residues. CDR3 DNA sequence: TGTGCCAGCAGCTTACCGGGGGGGTCTAACTATGGCTACACCTTC. Protein product: CASSLPGGSNYGYTF.

The rearrangement joins TRBV2 to TRBJ2-3, with D possibly TRBD1 on 6 matching bases. This CDR3 is 15 amino acids long. Germline assignment: CDR1 SNHLY and CDR2 FYNNEI. Between the trimmed V and J ends, which lost 5 bases and 5 bases, there was a span of 17 bases. In DNA form, the CDR3 reads TGTGCCAGCAGTAGGACAGTTTCGTCACGAGATACGCAGTATTTT. Its protein product is CASSRTVSSRDTQYF.

The J gene is TRBJ2-3, the V gene TRBV27; D uncertain. Per germline, CDR1 MNHEY and CDR2 SMNVEV (reference sequence). The CDR3 loop spans 14 amino acids. V lost 6 bases and J 1 base, leaving 11 bases between the germline ends. The CDR3 sequence: CASSLARGTDTQYF. The CDR3, as DNA: TGTGCCAGCAGCCTGGCTAGGGGCACAGATACGCAGTATTTT.

The chain carries TRBV7-9 and TRBJ2-2, with TRBD2 matching over 11 bases. There are 16 residues in the CDR3. The germline gives CDR1 SEHNR, CDR2 FQNEAQ (reference sequence). V lost 5 bases and J lost 1; bases outside the gene matches: 3. In DNA form, the CDR3 reads TGTGCCAGCAGCAAGACTAGCGGGGTGAACACCGGGGAGCTGTTTTTT. Its protein is CASSKTSGVNTGELFF. Together with reference TRBV7-9 and TRBJ2-2, the CDR3 gives the full variable domain: DTGVSQNPRHKITKRGQNVTFRCDPISEHNRLYWYRQTLGQGPEFLTYFQNEAQLEKSRLLSDRFSAERPKGSFSTLEIQRTEQGDSAMYLCASSKTSGVNTGELFFGEGSRLTVL.

The genes are TRBV7-9 and TRBJ2-7, with D hard to call. The ends were cut back, 7 bases at V and 1 base at J, with 11 bases in the middle. Germline V gives CDR1 SEHNR, CDR2 FQNEAQ (reference sequence). The CDR3 is 13 residues long. The CDR3 region has the DNA TGTGCCAGCACGAAGACGGAGTCCTACGAGCAGTACTTC. Its protein product is CASTKTESYEQYF.

This clone was seen repeatedly, ten times or more. The CDR3 spells CASSFDHGTGNSPLHF. The CDR3, as DNA: TGTGCCAGCAGTTTCGACCACGGGACAGGGAATTCACCCCTCCACTTT. The J gene is TRBJ1-6, the V gene TRBV5-5, with TRBD1 matching 9 bases. V shed 5 bases and J 7 bases; nucleotides not matched to a gene: 10. The length of the CDR3 is 16 residues. Germline CDR1 SGHKS, CDR2 YYEKEE (reference sequence).

The V gene is TRBV7-7, the J gene TRBJ2-5; D is possibly TRBD2 (6 bases). This CDR3 spans 17 amino acids. The V gene's germline CDR1 is SSHAT and CDR2 FNYEAQ (reference sequence). CDR3: CASVRCGALMFQETQYF. CDR3 DNA: TGTGCTAGCGTTCGTTGCGGGGCGCTTATGTTCCAAGAGACCCAGTACTTC.

The chain uses TRBV6-5 and TRBJ2-7; the match to TRBD1 covers 7 bases. Germline V lookup: CDR1 MNHEY, CDR2 SVGAGI. J was trimmed by 5 bases and V by 7 bases; bases with no gene match: 5. The CDR3 contains 12 residues. In nucleotides, the CDR3 is TGTGCCAGCACCGGGGACAGCCACGAGCAGTACTTC. It is translated as CASTGDSHEQYF.

V and J are TRBV2 and TRBJ1-5, with D maybe TRBD1 (6 bases). Germline V gives CDR1 SNHLY, CDR2 FYNNEI. The CDR3 has 16 amino acids. V lost 1 base, J lost 5 bases, and 15 bases lay in between. The CDR3 sequence: CASSEGQGLSHQPQHF. The DNA for the CDR3 is TGTGCCAGCAGTGAAGGGCAGGGGTTAAGCCATCAGCCCCAGCATTTT.